The source of this T cell receptor (beta chain) is a study of identical twins. This clonotype was seen more than once but under ten times. Its target is not known. Findings and caveats of the study: Researchers reported excess low generation probability among twin-shared out-of-frame alpha sequences. Invariant MAIT and iNKT cells are populations that could partly confound zero-insertion analyses.

A template switching step contributed a universal primer site, while unique molecular identifiers were present in the cDNA. TCRdb reprocessed the 5' RACE reads via MiXCR and lists one record per CDR3 protein. The sample lists hundreds of thousands of distinct CDR3 sequences; approximately 9% were seen once. This same sample was also part of a study on yellow fever vaccine responses in identical twins.

The sequenced sample consisted of PBMCs. The receptor was derived from a young woman in good health.

In nucleotides, the CDR3 is TGTGCCAGCAGTTCCGGGACATACGAAGAGACCCAGTACTTC. It yields the protein CASSSGTYEETQYF. The chain employs TRBV2 and TRBJ2-5; possible D gene TRBD1, 6 bases. V dropped 5 bases and J dropped 3 bases, with 13 bases sitting between them. The CDR3 runs 14 residues. Germline V gene data show CDR1 as SNHLY and CDR2 as FYNNEI.